The present entry profiles one T cell receptor (beta chain) with its context. Its binding antigen is unknown. Base qualities are missing; no much larger clone stands one base away. These data are taken from a study of blood T cell repertoires in COVID-19 (dated by TCRdb to the early 2020s). In the study overall: Samples covering the acute and convalescent phases of COVID-19 were provided by collaborators in the United States, Italy and Spain. The prospective study material was composed of cDNA or gDNA derived from T cells, B-cell-depleted T cells, or PBMCs. Deeply sampled blood TCRbeta repertoires from subjects exposed to, actively infected with, or recovered from COVID-19 were included in the dataset. The repertoires were released in a freely available public database intended as a resource for research on the immune response to SARS-CoV-2. The samples were drawn from two sources: the first 160 participants of the ongoing ImmuneRACE study, and fewer than 1,500 subjects contributed by 6 global collaborators. Sample metadata almost always included a de-identified subject ID, COVID-19 status, age in years and sex. Where available, HLA class I and class II types were obtained from metadata supplied by the sample provider rather than from assay-based typing. The research as a whole found: Clinical and demographic metadata were provided uncurated, with the amount varying by source and participant.

At one collaborating source in Seattle, patients were enrolled during active infection and were followed longitudinally through the course of disease. Collaborating institutions collected whole blood in K2EDTA tubes following their own protocols. Collaborator samples were shipped for TCRbeta analysis as frozen whole blood, isolated PBMCs, or DNA extracted from either sample type. CDR1 and CDR2, per the germline V gene (reference sequence), are LNHDA and SQIVND. V is shortened by 9 bases, J by 0 bases, and the region joining them spans 12 bases. The CDR3, from cysteine to phenylalanine, totals 14 residues. Only CDR3 DNA remains: 42 bases, in frame from the first base. The immunoSEQ Assay, a bias-controlled multiplex PCR, was used to amplify TCRbeta CDR3 regions from genomic DNA. The paper's processing steps were these. Within the assay, amplification of reference gene primers was used to estimate how many nucleated cells each sample contained. To quantify the absolute abundance of each unique TCRbeta CDR3 rearrangement, sequence reads were collapsed and filtered. Productive Simpson clonality was computed per sample as the square root of Simpson's diversity index over productive rearrangements. Not all clones reach the TCRdb copy of this immuneACCESS table, which keeps in-frame sequences only. Checked studies attribute under half of the gap to unresolved V genes and leave the rest unexplained. V and J calls and clone size are copied from that table; D and trimming were computed from the DNA. This sample lists 150,000 or so clones; 85% to 95% were detected once. Roughly 2% of the sample is taken by the ten largest.

Sequencing input: peripheral blood. In this chain, TRBV19 is recombined with TRBJ1-3; TRBD1 is perhaps the D gene, given 6 matching bases. This TCR was sampled from a woman aged 55-69 years with COVID-19, enrolled during active disease. CDR3 sequence: CASSGQLSGNTIYF. The nucleotide sequence is TGTGCCAGCAGCGGACAGCTCTCTGGAAACACCATATATTTT.